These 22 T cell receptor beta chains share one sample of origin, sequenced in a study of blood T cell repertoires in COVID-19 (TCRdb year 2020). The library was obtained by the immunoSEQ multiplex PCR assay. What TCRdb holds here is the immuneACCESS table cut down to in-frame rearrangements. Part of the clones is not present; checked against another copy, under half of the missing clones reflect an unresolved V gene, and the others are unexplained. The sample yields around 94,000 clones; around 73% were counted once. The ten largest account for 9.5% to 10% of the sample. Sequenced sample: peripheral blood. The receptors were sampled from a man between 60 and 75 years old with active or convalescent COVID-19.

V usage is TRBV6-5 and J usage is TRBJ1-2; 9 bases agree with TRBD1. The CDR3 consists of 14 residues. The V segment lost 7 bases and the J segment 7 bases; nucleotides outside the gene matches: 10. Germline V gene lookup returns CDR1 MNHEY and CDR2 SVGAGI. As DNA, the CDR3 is TGTGCCAGCATCGTGGGACAGGGAGACGCTGGCTACACCTTC. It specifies CASIVGQGDAGYTF.

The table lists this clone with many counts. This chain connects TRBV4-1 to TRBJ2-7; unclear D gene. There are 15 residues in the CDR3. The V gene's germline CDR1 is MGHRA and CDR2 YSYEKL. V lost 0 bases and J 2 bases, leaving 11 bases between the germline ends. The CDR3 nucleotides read TGCGCCAGCAGCCAAGAGCCCAGTCAAACCTACGAGCAGTACTTC. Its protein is CASSQEPSQTYEQYF.

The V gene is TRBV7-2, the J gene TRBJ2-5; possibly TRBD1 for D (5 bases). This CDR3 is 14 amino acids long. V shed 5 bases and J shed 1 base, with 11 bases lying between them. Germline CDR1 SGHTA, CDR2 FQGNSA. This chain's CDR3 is CASSQGNRQETQYF. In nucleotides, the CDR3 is TGTGCCAGCAGCCAGGGTAATCGCCAAGAGACCCAGTACTTC.

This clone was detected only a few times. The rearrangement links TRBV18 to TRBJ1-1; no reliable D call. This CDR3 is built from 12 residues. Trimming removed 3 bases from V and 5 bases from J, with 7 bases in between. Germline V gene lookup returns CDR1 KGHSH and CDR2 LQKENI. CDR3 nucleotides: TGTGCCAGCTCACCGAGTTCGACTGAAGCTTTCTTT. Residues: CASSPSSTEAFF.

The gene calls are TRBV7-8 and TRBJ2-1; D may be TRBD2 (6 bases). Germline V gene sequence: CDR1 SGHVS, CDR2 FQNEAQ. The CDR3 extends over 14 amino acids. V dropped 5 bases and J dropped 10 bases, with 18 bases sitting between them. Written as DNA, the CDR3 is TGTGCCAGCAGCCTGCGGGGAACCGGGGGAGAGCAGTTCTTC. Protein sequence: CASSLRGTGGEQFF.

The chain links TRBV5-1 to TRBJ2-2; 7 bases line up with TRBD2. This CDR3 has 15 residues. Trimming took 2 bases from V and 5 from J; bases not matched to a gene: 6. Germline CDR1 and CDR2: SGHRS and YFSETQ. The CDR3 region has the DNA TGCGCCAGCAGCTTCAGCCCAGCGGGGACCGGGGAGCTGTTTTTT. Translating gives CASSFSPAGTGELFF.

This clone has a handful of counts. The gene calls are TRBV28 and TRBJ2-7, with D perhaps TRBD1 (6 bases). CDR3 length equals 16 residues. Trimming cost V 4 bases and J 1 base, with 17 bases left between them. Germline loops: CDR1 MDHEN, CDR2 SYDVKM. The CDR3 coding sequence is TGTGCCAGCAGTTCTGTGACAGGTCTAATTTCCTACGAGCAGTACTTC. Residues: CASSSVTGLISYEQYF.

The chain's CDR3 is CASSSGTGGGYTF. DNA of the CDR3: TGTGCCAGCAGTTCGGGGACAGGAGGAGGCTACACCTTC. The chain links TRBV28 to TRBJ1-2; 8 bases map to TRBD1. The CDR3 covers 13 residues. Germline CDR1 and CDR2: MDHEN and SYDVKM. The ends lost 4 bases at V and 8 bases at J; junction bases unmatched: 6.

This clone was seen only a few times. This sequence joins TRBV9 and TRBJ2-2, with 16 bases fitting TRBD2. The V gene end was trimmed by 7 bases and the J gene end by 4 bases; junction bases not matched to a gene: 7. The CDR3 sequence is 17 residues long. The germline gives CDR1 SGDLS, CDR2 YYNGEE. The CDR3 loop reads CASAPGLAGGSTGELFF. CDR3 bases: TGTGCCAGCGCCCCGGGACTAGCGGGAGGGTCCACCGGGGAGCTGTTTTTT.

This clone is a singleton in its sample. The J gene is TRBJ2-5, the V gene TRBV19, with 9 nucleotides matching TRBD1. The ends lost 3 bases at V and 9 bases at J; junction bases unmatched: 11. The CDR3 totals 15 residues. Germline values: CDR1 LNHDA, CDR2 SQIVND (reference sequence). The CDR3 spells CASSMGDRGGEAQYF. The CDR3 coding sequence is TGTGCCAGTAGTATGGGAGACAGGGGGGGGGAGGCCCAGTACTTC.

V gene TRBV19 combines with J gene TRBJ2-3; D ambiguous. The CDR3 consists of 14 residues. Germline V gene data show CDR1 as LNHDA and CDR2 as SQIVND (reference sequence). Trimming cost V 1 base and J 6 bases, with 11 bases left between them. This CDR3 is CASSIGSAADTQYF. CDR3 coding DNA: TGTGCCAGTAGTATAGGGTCCGCGGCGGATACGCAGTATTTT.

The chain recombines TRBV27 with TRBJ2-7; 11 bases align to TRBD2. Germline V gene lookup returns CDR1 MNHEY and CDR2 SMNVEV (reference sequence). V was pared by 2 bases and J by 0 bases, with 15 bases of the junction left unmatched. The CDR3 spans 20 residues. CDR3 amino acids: CASSLTPRLAGYMSSYEQYF. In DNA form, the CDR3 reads TGTGCCAGCAGTTTAACCCCCAGACTAGCGGGGTACATGAGCTCCTACGAGCAGTACTTC.

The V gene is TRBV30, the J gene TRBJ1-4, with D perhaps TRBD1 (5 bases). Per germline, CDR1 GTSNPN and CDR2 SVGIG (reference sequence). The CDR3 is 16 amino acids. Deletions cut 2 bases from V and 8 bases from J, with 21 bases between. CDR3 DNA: TGTGCCTGGAGTTGGGGGGTTATATCTCGCTCGGAAAAACTGTTTTTT. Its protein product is CAWSWGVISRSEKLFF.

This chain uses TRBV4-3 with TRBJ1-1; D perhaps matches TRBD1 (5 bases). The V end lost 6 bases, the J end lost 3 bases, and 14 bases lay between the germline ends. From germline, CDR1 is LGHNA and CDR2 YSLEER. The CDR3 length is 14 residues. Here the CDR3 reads CASSPTSGYTEAFF. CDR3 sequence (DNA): TGCGCCAGCAGTCCGACCTCAGGGTACACTGAAGCTTTCTTT.

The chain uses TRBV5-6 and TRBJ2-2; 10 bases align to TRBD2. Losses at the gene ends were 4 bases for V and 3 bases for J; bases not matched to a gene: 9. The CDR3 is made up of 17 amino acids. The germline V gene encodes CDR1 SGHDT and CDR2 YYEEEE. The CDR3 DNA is TGTGCCAGCAGCCCTGCGCCGGGACTAGCGTACACCGGGGAGCTGTTTTTT. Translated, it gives CASSPAPGLAYTGELFF.

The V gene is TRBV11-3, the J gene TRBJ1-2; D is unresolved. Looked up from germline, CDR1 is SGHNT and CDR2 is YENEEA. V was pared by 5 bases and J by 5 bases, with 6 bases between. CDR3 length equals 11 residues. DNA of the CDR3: TGTGCCAGCAGCCTCCCTTATGGCTACACCTTC. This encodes CASSLPYGYTF.

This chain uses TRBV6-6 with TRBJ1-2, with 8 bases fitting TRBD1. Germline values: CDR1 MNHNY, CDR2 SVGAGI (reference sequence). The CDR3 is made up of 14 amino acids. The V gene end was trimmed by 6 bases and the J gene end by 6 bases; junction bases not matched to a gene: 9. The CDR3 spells CASSYLGQGHGYTF. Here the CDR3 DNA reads TGTGCCAGCAGCTACCTCGGACAGGGCCATGGCTACACCTTC.

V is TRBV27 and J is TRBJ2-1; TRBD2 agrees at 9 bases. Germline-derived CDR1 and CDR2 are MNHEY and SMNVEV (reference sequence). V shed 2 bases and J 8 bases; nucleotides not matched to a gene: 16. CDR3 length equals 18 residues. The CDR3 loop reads CASSLIGQRASGIYEQFF. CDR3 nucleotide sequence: TGTGCCAGCAGTTTAATTGGGCAACGCGCTAGCGGGATCTATGAGCAGTTCTTC.

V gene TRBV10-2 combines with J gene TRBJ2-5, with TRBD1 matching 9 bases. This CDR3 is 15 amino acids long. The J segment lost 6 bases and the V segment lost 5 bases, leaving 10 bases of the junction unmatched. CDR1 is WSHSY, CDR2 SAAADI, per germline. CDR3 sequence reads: CASSTGGARLKTQYF. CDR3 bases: TGCGCCAGCAGTACAGGGGGCGCGCGGCTAAAGACCCAGTACTTC.

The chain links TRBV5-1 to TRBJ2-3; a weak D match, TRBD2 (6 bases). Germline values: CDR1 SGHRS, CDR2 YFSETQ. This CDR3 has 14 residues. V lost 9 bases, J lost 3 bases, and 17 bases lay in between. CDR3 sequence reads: CATSFGRRTDTQYF. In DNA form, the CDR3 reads TGCGCCACCAGTTTTGGGAGGAGGACAGATACGCAGTATTTT.

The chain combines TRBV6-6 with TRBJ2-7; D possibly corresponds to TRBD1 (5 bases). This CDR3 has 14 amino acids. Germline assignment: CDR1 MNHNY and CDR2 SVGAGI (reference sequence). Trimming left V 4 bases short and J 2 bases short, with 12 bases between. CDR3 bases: TGTGCCAGCAGTTCAGGGTCCGGCGCCTACGAGCAGTACTTC. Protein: CASSSGSGAYEQYF.

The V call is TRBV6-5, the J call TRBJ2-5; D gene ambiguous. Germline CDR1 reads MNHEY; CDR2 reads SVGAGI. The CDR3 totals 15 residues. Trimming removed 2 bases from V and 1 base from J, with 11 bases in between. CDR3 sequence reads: CASSYGPALQETQYF. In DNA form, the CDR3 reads TGTGCCAGCAGTTACGGGCCCGCGCTCCAAGAGACCCAGTACTTC.